This T cell receptor (beta chain) is from a study of T-cell memory formation after mild COVID-19. TCRdb reprocessed the 5' RACE reads with MiXCR, giving one entry per CDR3 protein. Of about 150,000 distinct CDR3 sequences in the sample, 13% are singletons; the top ten hold roughly 3.3%. Overall study findings and caveats: Contracting CD8+ clones were enriched in EMRA, CD4+ mainly in CM and EM.

The germline V gene encodes CDR1 DFQATT and CDR2 SNEGSKA (reference sequence). The CDR3 spans 15 residues. The junction had 7 bases not matched to a gene; V was cut back by 1 base and J by 4 bases. This clonotype was observed a handful of times. Its antigen is unidentified. Sequencing used PBMCs or a T cell subset sorted from them (not recorded which). The chain carries TRBV20-1 and TRBJ2-1; TRBD1 matches at 7 bases. The TCR was taken from a man aged 18 to 35 who had mild COVID-19 (a few samples of this study predate the infection). Cell type and time point are not known. The DNA for the CDR3 is TGCAGTGCTAGAGGTGACAGGGTGGGATACAATGAGCAGTTCTTC. This translates into CSARGDRVGYNEQFF.